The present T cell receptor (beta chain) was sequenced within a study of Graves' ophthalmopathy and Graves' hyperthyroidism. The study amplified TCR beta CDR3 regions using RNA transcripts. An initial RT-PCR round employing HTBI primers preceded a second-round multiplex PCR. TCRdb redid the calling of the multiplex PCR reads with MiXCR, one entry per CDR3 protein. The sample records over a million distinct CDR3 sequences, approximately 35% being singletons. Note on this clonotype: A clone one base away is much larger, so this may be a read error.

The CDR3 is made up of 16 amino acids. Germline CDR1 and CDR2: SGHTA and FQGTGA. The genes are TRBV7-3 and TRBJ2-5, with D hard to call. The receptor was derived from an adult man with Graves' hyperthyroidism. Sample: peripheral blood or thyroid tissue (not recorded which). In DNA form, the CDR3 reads TGCGCCAGCAGCCAGGAAGGCACCCAACCATTGGAGACCCAGTACTTC. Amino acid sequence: CASSQEGTQPLETQYF.